What follows are 23 T cell receptor beta chains derived from one specimen sequenced in a study of radiotherapy plus CTLA-4 blockade in lung cancer. Some clones are missing from TCRdb's copy, which holds only in-frame ones; the method was immunoSEQ multiplex PCR. The repertoire holds 80,000 or so clones, more than 60% seen once, with more than 3.5% in the top ten. Sequences were derived from peripheral blood, sampled from a patient treated with radiotherapy plus ipilimumab. Every receptor here comes from a human donor with non-small cell lung cancer who had a partial response to radiotherapy plus ipilimumab. Some clones in this sample may be carry-over from other donors' samples.

V is TRBV2 and J is TRBJ1-1; D gene ambiguous. Germline V lookup: CDR1 SNHLY, CDR2 FYNNEI. The CDR3 runs to 11 residues. V was clipped by 7 bases and J by 2 bases, with 5 bases between them. CDR3 region: CASNVNTEAFF. The DNA for the CDR3 is TGTGCCAGCAATGTAAACACTGAAGCTTTCTTT.

The V gene is TRBV19, the J gene TRBJ2-1; 8 bases are shared with TRBD1. This CDR3 has 17 amino acids. V was clipped by 2 bases and J by 4 bases; unmatched bases: 10. Germline V gene sequence: CDR1 LNHDA, CDR2 SQIVND (reference sequence). In DNA, the CDR3 is TGTGCCAGTAGTATAAACGGGCGACAGGGGACTTACAATGAGCAGTTCTTC. This translates into CASSINGRQGTYNEQFF.

This clone was seen a few times. The chain employs TRBV6-6 and TRBJ1-1; D gene unclear. The germline V and J ends were trimmed by 0 bases and 5 bases, with 13 bases remaining between them. CDR3 length: 15 amino acids. Germline values: CDR1 MNHNY, CDR2 SVGAGI (reference sequence). The CDR3 loop is CASSYSGGKNTEAFF. In DNA form, the CDR3 reads TGTGCCAGCAGTTACTCAGGCGGGAAGAATACTGAAGCTTTCTTT.

The J gene is TRBJ1-3, the V gene TRBV6-5, with D perhaps TRBD1 (5 bases). This CDR3 has 12 residues. The germline V and J ends were trimmed by 10 bases and 1 base, with 8 bases remaining between them. The germline CDR1 and CDR2 sequences are MNHEY and SVGAGI. CDR3 loop: CATQGSGNTIYF. In DNA, the CDR3 is TGTGCCACCCAGGGATCTGGAAACACCATATATTTT.

This clone was picked up one time. CDR3 loop: CASSAGQANNQPQHF. Written as DNA, the CDR3 is TGTGCCAGCAGCGCGGGACAGGCAAACAATCAGCCCCAGCATTTT. The rearrangement uses TRBV11-2 and TRBJ1-5; 8 bases fit TRBD1. The V and J ends lost 5 bases and 3 bases, in that order; junction bases with no gene match: 6. Germline V gene lookup returns CDR1 SGHAT and CDR2 FQNNGV. This CDR3 has 15 residues.

The chain links TRBV5-5 to TRBJ1-2; TRBD1 matches at 7 bases. The length of the CDR3 is 15 residues. Germline V gives CDR1 SGHKS, CDR2 YYEKEE (reference sequence). V dropped 4 bases and J dropped 4; count of bases not matched to a gene: 10. CDR3 coding DNA: TGTGCCAGCAGCCCCAGGGGGTTGGCACGCTATGGCTACACCTTC. It translates to CASSPRGLARYGYTF. Supplemented by reference TRBV5-5 and TRBJ1-2, the full variable domain reads DAGVTQSPTHLIKTRGQQVTLRCSPISGHKSVSWYQQVLGQGPQFIFQYYEKEERGRGNFPDRFSARQFPNYSSELNVNALLLGDSALYLCASSPRGLARYGYTFGSGTRLTVV.

The chain has TRBV7-2 and TRBJ1-2; D is unclear. Germline CDR1 reads SGHTA; CDR2 reads FQGNSA. The CDR3 totals 15 residues. V shed 2 bases and J shed 8 bases, with 18 bases lying between them. DNA of the CDR3: TGTGCCAGCAGCTTAAACGGGGAGATCCTATGGGGCTACACCTTC. Amino acids: CASSLNGEILWGYTF.

The V and J genes are TRBV7-2 and TRBJ1-1; possible D gene TRBD1, 6 bases. This CDR3 region has 14 residues. CDR1 and CDR2 (germline): SGHTA, FQGNSA. The V end lost 6 bases, the J end lost 2 bases, and 13 bases lay between the germline ends. The DNA for the CDR3 is TGTGCCAGCAGGGGGGGGGCGGTCAACACTGAAGCTTTCTTT. Encoded protein: CASRGGAVNTEAFF. The complete variable domain, with remaining parts taken from reference TRBV7-2 and TRBJ1-1, reads GAGVSQSPSNKVTEKGKDVELRCDPISGHTALYWYRQSLGQGLEFLIYFQGNSAPDKSGLPSDRFSAERTGGSVSTLTIQRTQQEDSAVYLCASRGGAVNTEAFFGQGTRLTVV.

V usage is TRBV10-1 and J usage is TRBJ1-1, with TRBD1 matching 8 bases. After removal of 6 bases from V and 8 bases from J, the junction contained 5 bases not matched to a gene. The CDR3 loop spans 12 amino acids. The germline CDR1 and CDR2 sequences are WNHNN and SYGVQD (reference sequence). The CDR3 DNA follows: TGCGCCAGCAGGGGACAGGCGGGAGAAGCTTTCTTT. Residues: CASRGQAGEAFF.

This chain joins TRBV29-1 and TRBJ1-1, with 7 positions matching TRBD1. CDR1 SQVTM and CDR2 ANQGSEA come from the germline V gene. With 2 bases clipped from V and 4 bases from J, the junction kept 4 bases outside the gene matches. CDR3 length: 13 amino acids. The DNA for the CDR3 is TGCAGCGTTGAATGGGCAGGGGGCACTGAAGCTTTCTTT. It specifies CSVEWAGGTEAFF.

Regarding this clone: Other DNA sequences in the sample encode the same CDR3. The rearrangement joins TRBV28 to TRBJ1-4, with D maybe TRBD1 (5 bases). Per the germline V gene, CDR1 is MDHEN and CDR2 is SYDVKM. Trimming took 4 bases from V and 14 from J, leaving 14 bases between them. The CDR3 runs 12 residues. In nucleotides, the CDR3 is TGTGCCAGCAGTTCTACCGACAGAGGCCTGTTTTTT. Amino acid sequence: CASSSTDRGLFF.

The CDR3 DNA follows: TGTGCCAGCTCACCACCCGGTAGCGGGAGTCCCCTCTGGCAGTTCTTC. It translates to CASSPPGSGSPLWQFF. This chain joins TRBV18 and TRBJ2-1; 9 bases fit TRBD2. In germline, CDR1 is KGHSH, CDR2 LQKENI. The ends lost 0 bases at V and 12 bases at J; junction bases unmatched: 12. CDR3 length: 16 amino acids.

Only a few counts were recorded for this clone. This chain joins TRBV12-2 and TRBJ1-6. TRBV12-2 is reported as a pseudogene. CDR3 length equals 19 residues. The CDR3 loop reads CASRLYRGVLKGGFSPLHF. CDR3 DNA sequence: TGTGCAAGTCGCCTATATCGGGGGGTGCTAAAGGGTGGGTTTTCACCCCTCCACTTT.

The CDR3 coding sequence is TGTGCCAGCAGTGAAAGGCAGGGGAACACCGGGGAGCTGTTTTTT. It codes for CASSERQGNTGELFF. The chain couples TRBV6-1 to TRBJ2-2; maybe TRBD1 (5 bases). Trimming took 2 bases from V and 1 from J, leaving 8 bases between them. The CDR3 length is 15 residues. Germline CDR1 and CDR2: MNHNS and SASEGT.

This chain joins TRBV11-3 and TRBJ2-7; D remains ambiguous. The CDR3 sequence is 12 residues long. Looked up from germline, CDR1 is SGHNT and CDR2 is YENEEA. Trimming stripped 2 bases from V and 4 bases from J, with 6 bases between. CDR3 residues: CASSLSLYEQYF. As DNA, the CDR3 is TGTGCCAGCAGCTTAAGCCTATACGAGCAGTACTTC. The variable domain in full, completed from reference TRBV11-3 and TRBJ2-7, reads EAGVVQSPRYKIIEKKQPVAFWCNPISGHNTLYWYLQNLGQGPELLIRYENEEAVDDSQLPKDRFSAERLKGVDSTLKIQPAELGDSAVYLCASSLSLYEQYFGPGTRLTVT.

In this sample, this clone turned up once. V usage is TRBV2 and J usage is TRBJ1-2; D remains ambiguous. Trimming took 1 base from V and 4 from J, leaving 7 bases between them. The V gene's germline CDR1 is SNHLY and CDR2 FYNNEI. The CDR3 spans 13 residues. In DNA form, the CDR3 reads TGTGCCAGCAGTGAAGGGGCAGCCTATGGCTACACCTTC. It translates to CASSEGAAYGYTF.

The V gene is TRBV19, the J gene TRBJ2-5, with 11 nucleotides matching TRBD2. The junction had 4 bases not matched to a gene; V was cut back by 6 bases and J by 4 bases. This CDR3 is built from 14 residues. Germline V gene lookup returns CDR1 LNHDA and CDR2 SQIVND (reference sequence). The CDR3 sequence: CASSWTSGLETQYF. CDR3 DNA sequence: TGTGCCAGTAGCTGGACTAGCGGGTTAGAGACCCAGTACTTC.

The genes are TRBV18 and TRBJ1-2; D might be TRBD1 (6 bases). This CDR3 is built from 14 residues. From germline, CDR1 is KGHSH and CDR2 LQKENI. V was clipped by 3 bases and J by 4 bases, with 12 bases between them. The CDR3 loop reads CASSPPGHPYGYTF. The CDR3 bases are TGTGCCAGCTCACCGCCGGGACACCCCTATGGCTACACCTTC. The variable domain in full, with the rest retrieved from reference TRBV18 and TRBJ1-2, is NAGVMQNPRHLVRRRGQEARLRCSPMKGHSHVYWYRQLPEEGLKFMVYLQKENIIDESGMPKERFSAEFPKEGPSILRIQQVVRGDSAAYFCASSPPGHPYGYTFGSGTRLTVV.

The chain has TRBV5-1 and TRBJ2-3; 8 nucleotides align to TRBD1. The CDR3 contains 15 residues. V trimming: 0 bases; J trimming: 3 bases; junction bases outside the gene matches: 3. Germline CDR1 is SGHRS and CDR2 is YFSETQ. The CDR3 is CASSLGGQVTDTQYF. The CDR3 DNA sequence: TGCGCCAGCAGCTTGGGGGGACAGGTGACAGATACGCAGTATTTT.

The chain has TRBV5-1 and TRBJ2-7; weak D call: TRBD1 (6 bases). Trimming took off 2 bases at V and 5 bases at J, with 11 bases between the two ends. CDR1 and CDR2 from the germline V gene are SGHRS and YFSETQ. The CDR3 runs 13 residues. The CDR3 region has the DNA TGCGCCAGCAGCTTTGCAGGGGCCGACGAGCAGTACTTC. Its translation: CASSFAGADEQYF.

The chain carries TRBV5-1 and TRBJ2-7, with D possibly matching TRBD2 (6 bases). V was clipped by 4 bases and J by 4 bases, with 24 bases between them. This CDR3 comprises 17 residues. The germline gives CDR1 SGHRS, CDR2 YFSETQ. Written as DNA, the CDR3 is TGCGCCAGCAGCATGGTTGCGGGGTTAGGGGCCCCATACGAGCAGTACTTC. This sequence encodes CASSMVAGLGAPYEQYF.

This chain uses TRBV6-8 with TRBJ2-7; no reliable D call. The germline gives CDR1 MNHGY, CDR2 SAAAGT. Trimming took 6 bases from V and 2 from J, leaving 5 bases between them. This CDR3 spans 11 amino acids. This CDR3 reads CASRETYEQYF. In nucleotides, the CDR3 is TGTGCCAGCAGGGAGACCTACGAGCAGTACTTC.

The genes are TRBV15 and TRBJ1-5, with a possible D match to TRBD1 (6 bases). Between the trimmed V and J ends, which lost 1 base and 7 bases, there was a span of 17 bases. The CDR3 runs to 16 residues. CDR1 and CDR2 from the germline V gene are LNHNV and YYDKDF (reference sequence). The CDR3 is CATSRGRGLISQPQHF. The DNA for the CDR3 is TGTGCCACCAGCAGAGGTAGGGGGTTGATTTCACAGCCCCAGCATTTT. The full variable domain, in which reference TRBV15 and TRBJ1-5 provide the parts outside the CDR3, is DAMVIQNPRYQVTQFGKPVTLSCSQTLNHNVMYWYQQKSSQAPKLLFHYYDKDFNNEADTPDNFQSRRPNTSFCFLDIRSPGLGDTAMYLCATSRGRGLISQPQHFGDGTRLSIL.